The clone carrying this TCR beta chain was seen repeatedly, ten times or more. Its antigen is not identified. The data were obtained in a study of T-cell reconstitution after alpha-beta-depleted transplantation in children. During its preparation, the TCRbeta library received unique molecular identifiers. TCRdb re-analysed the PCR reads in MiXCR, keeping a single row per CDR3 protein. The sample records around 440,000 distinct CDR3 sequences, over 9.5% being singletons. The study, taken as a whole, reports: About two months after transplant, alpha-beta T cells reportedly came from several hundred expanded graft clones. Counts and diversity of T cells one year after transplant came mostly from newly produced T cells. Where some patients showed high TCRbeta diversity at day 60, it came from recipient T cells and thymic progenitors that had survived.

Specimen: PBMCs, collected before TCRalphabeta/CD19-depleted stem cell transplant. The clonotype was recovered from a child aged 2 to 10 with inherited bone marrow failure, due to receive a stem cell transplant.

CDR3: CASSEDRDDNTGELFF. Here the CDR3 DNA reads TGTGCCAGCAGCGAAGACCGGGACGATAACACCGGGGAGCTGTTTTTT. The chain couples TRBV9 to TRBJ2-2; D tentatively reads TRBD1 or TRBD2 (5 bases each). The CDR3 has 16 amino acids. V dropped 3 bases and J dropped 2 bases, with 14 bases sitting between them. Germline V gene lookup returns CDR1 SGDLS and CDR2 YYNGEE.